This T cell receptor beta chain was profiled in a study of shared clonotypes between healthy human individuals. Study overall: CD8 memory received one plate per donor, CD8 naive two, CD4 memory three and CD4 naive three.

Naive CD8 cells lacked CD45RO, underwent positive selection for CCR7 and left out terminally differentiated effector memory CD45RA+ cells. Concerning this clone itself: A junction end diverges from the germline sequence, so it may reflect a read error.

This table comes from immunoSEQ multiplex PCR, and its TCRdb copy is limited to in-frame clones, with some not included. The table has about 2.1 million clones, about 93% seen once; the top ten hold roughly 1.7%. The sequencing sample was made of naive CD8+ T cells from PBMCs. The receptor was derived from a man younger than 30 in good health. Some clones in this sample may be carry-over from other donors' samples.

As DNA, the CDR3 is TGTGCCAGCAGTAGGTCAGGGCTAACGGCACATTTT. Its protein is CASSRSGLTAHF. This chain uses TRBV7-8 with TRBJ1-3; TRBD1 is a possible D gene (5 bases). Germline V gives CDR1 SGHVS, CDR2 FQNEAQ. The CDR3 totals 12 residues.